Listed below are T cell receptor beta chains from one sample, sequenced in a study of blood T cell repertoires in COVID-19. The assay was immunoSEQ multiplex PCR, and TCRdb's table has in-frame clones only and misses some. The data contain about 130,000 clones, 75% to 85% of them singletons. What was sequenced was peripheral blood. These receptors originate from a man aged 35-49 years with active or convalescent COVID-19. The CDR3 runs from the conserved cysteine through the conserved F or W.

v_gene: TRBV12-5; j_gene: TRBJ1-1; CDR3aa: CASGRGQRENTEAFF
v_gene: TRBV3-1/TRBV3-2; j_gene: TRBJ2-2; CDR3aa: CASSRGSGELFF
v_gene: TRBV28; j_gene: TRBJ1-1; CDR3aa: CASSSFRGTEAFF
v_gene: TRBV5-1; j_gene: TRBJ2-6; CDR3aa: CASSRDTGANVLTF
v_gene: TRBV6-2/TRBV6-3; j_gene: TRBJ1-2; CDR3aa: CASSYSAFPFYTF
v_gene: TRBV5-1; j_gene: TRBJ1-2; CDR3aa: CASSLAVVPGGYTF
v_gene: TRBV15; j_gene: TRBJ2-3; CDR3aa: CATSRDFSSTDTQYF
v_gene: TRBV13; j_gene: TRBJ2-3; CDR3aa: CASSLRGMGRTSGRTDTQYF
v_gene: TRBV25-1; j_gene: TRBJ2-7; CDR3aa: CASTQLLAGRDEQYF
v_gene: TRBV10-3; j_gene: TRBJ2-3; CDR3aa: CAISLSGDTQYF
v_gene: TRBV9; j_gene: TRBJ2-5; CDR3aa: CASSVAATGGQETQYF
v_gene: TRBV7-2; j_gene: TRBJ1-2; CDR3aa: CASSLNPSGGNGYTF
v_gene: TRBV25-1; j_gene: TRBJ1-2; CDR3aa: CASARTGLNYGYTF
v_gene: TRBV28; j_gene: TRBJ2-1; CDR3aa: CASSLVGQDNEQFF
v_gene: TRBV2; j_gene: TRBJ2-5; CDR3aa: CASSVNQRETQYF
v_gene: TRBV5-1; j_gene: TRBJ2-2; CDR3aa: CASAGSLNTGELFF
v_gene: TRBV6-5; j_gene: TRBJ1-1; CDR3aa: CASRTGDGTEAFF
v_gene: TRBV5-1; j_gene: TRBJ2-3; CDR3aa: CASSIGLSTDTQYF
v_gene: TRBV5-8; j_gene: TRBJ2-5; CDR3aa: CASTPRAGGTQYF
v_gene: TRBV27; j_gene: TRBJ1-1; CDR3aa: CASSLMGGTEAFF
v_gene: TRBV7-2; j_gene: TRBJ2-3; CDR3aa: CASSLYVGTRIGTDTQYF
v_gene: TRBV28; j_gene: TRBJ1-4; CDR3aa: CASSLRSGMGYEKLFF
v_gene: TRBV5-1; j_gene: TRBJ1-3; CDR3aa: CASSFEGGQEIF